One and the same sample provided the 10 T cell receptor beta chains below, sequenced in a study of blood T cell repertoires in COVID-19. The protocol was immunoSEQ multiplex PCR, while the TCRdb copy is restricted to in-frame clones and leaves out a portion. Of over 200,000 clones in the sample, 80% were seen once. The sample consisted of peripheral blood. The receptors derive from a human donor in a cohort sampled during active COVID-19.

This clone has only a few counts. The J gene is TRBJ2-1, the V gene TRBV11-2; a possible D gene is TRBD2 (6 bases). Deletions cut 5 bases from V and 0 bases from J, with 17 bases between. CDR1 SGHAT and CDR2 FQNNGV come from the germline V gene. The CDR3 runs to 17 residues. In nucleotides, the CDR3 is TGTGCCAGCAGCCCCGGTGTACGGGGGAGCTCCTACAATGAGCAGTTCTTC. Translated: CASSPGVRGSSYNEQFF. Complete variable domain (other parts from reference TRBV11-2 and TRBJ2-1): EAGVAQSPRYKIIEKRQSVAFWCNPISGHATLYWYQQILGQGPKLLIQFQNNGVVDDSQLPKDRFSAERLKGVDSTLKIQPAKLEDSAVYLCASSPGVRGSSYNEQFFGPGTRLTVL.

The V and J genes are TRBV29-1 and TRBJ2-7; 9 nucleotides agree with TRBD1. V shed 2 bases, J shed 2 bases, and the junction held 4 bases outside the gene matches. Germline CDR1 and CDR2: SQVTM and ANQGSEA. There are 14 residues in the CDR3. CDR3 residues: CSVELGTGTYEQYF. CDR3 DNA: TGCAGCGTTGAATTAGGGACAGGGACCTACGAGCAGTACTTC.

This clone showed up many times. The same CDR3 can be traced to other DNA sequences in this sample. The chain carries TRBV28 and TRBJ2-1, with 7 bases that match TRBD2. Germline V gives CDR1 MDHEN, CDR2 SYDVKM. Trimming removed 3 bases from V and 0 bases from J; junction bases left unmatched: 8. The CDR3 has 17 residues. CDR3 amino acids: CASSFPRLAASYNEQFF. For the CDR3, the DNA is TGTGCCAGCAGTTTCCCGCGGCTAGCGGCCTCCTACAATGAGCAGTTCTTC.

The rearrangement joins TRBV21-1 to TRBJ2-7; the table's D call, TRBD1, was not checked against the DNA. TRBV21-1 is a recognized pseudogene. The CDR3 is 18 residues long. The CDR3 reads CASSKKGGPGQADYEQYF. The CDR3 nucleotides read TGTGCCAGCAGCAAAAAGGGGGGACCGGGACAGGCAGACTACGAGCAGTACTTC.

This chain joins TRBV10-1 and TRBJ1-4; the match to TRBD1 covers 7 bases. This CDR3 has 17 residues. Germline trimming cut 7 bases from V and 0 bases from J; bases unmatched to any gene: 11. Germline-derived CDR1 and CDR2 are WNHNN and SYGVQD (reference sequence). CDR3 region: CASTGDREWATNEKLFF. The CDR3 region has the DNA TGCGCCAGCACAGGAGACAGGGAATGGGCAACTAATGAAAAACTGTTTTTT.

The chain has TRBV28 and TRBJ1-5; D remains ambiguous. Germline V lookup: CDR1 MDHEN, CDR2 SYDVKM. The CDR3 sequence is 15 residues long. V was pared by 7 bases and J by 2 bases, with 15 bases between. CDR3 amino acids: CASTLRGEGNQPQHF. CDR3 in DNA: TGTGCCAGCACCTTGCGGGGAGAGGGCAATCAGCCCCAGCATTTT.

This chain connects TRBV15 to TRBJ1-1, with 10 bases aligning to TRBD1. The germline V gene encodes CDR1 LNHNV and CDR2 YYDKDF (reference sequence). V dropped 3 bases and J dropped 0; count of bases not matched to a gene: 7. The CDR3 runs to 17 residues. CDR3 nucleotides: TGTGCCACCAGCAGCGCCCGGACAGGGGGGATGAACACTGAAGCTTTCTTT. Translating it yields CATSSARTGGMNTEAFF.

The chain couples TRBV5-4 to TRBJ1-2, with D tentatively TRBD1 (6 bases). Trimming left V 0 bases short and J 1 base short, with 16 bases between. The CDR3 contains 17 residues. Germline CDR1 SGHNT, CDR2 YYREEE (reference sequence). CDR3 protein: CASSLVRGADVNYGYTF. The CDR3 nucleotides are TGTGCCAGCAGCTTGGTCCGGGGGGCGGACGTTAACTATGGCTACACCTTC.

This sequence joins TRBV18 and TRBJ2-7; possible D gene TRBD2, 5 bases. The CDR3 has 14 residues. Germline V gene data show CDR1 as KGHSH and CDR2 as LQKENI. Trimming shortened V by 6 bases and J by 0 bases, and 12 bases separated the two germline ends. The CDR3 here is CASSGLLSSYEQYF. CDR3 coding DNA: TGTGCCAGCTCCGGACTCCTGAGCTCCTACGAGCAGTACTTC.

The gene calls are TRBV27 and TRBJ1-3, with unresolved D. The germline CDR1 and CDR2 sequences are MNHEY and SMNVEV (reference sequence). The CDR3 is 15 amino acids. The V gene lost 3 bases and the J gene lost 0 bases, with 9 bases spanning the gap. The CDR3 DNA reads TGTGCCAGCAGTTTCGTGGGAGGCTCTGGAAACACCATATATTTT. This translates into CASSFVGGSGNTIYF.